Listed here are 21 T cell receptor beta chains from one sample, sequenced in a study of shared clonotypes between healthy human individuals. Naive CD8 cells, CD45RO-negative and positively selected for CCR7, excluded terminally differentiated effector memory CD45RA+ cells. Generated by immunoSEQ multiplex PCR, the TCRdb table keeps only in-frame clones and is missing some. The table includes around 1,900,000 clones, around 93% detected once. Sequencing used naive CD8+ T cells from PBMCs. The receptors stem from a man younger than 30 in good health. Some clones in this sample may be carry-over from other donors' samples.

Concerning this clone itself: Other DNA sequences in this specimen translate into the identical CDR3. This chain joins TRBV27 and TRBJ1-5; no reliable D call. Germline values: CDR1 MNHEY, CDR2 SMNVEV (reference sequence). The V end lost 6 bases, the J end lost 7 bases, and 10 bases lay between the germline ends. This CDR3 is 12 amino acids long. The CDR3 protein is CASRGGGQPQHF. The CDR3 coding sequence is TGTGCCAGCAGGGGAGGTGGCCAGCCCCAGCATTTT.

CDR3 residues: CATSRETSGTDEQFF. The CDR3 nucleotides read TGTGCCACCAGCAGAGAGACTAGCGGGACCGATGAGCAGTTCTTC. The chain has TRBV15 and TRBJ2-1; TRBD2 matches at 11 bases. Germline V gene data show CDR1 as LNHNV and CDR2 as YYDKDF (reference sequence). J was trimmed by 8 bases and V by 0 bases; bases with no gene match: 3. CDR3 length: 15 residues.

Here the CDR3 reads CASSLRTSGDPNTGELFF. In nucleotides, the CDR3 is TGTGCCAGCAGCCTGCGGACTAGCGGAGATCCGAACACCGGGGAGCTGTTTTTT. The chain couples TRBV28 to TRBJ2-2, with 10 bases identical to TRBD2. J gave up 0 bases and V 6 bases, and 10 bases lay outside the gene matches. The CDR3 runs to 18 residues. The germline V gene encodes CDR1 MDHEN and CDR2 SYDVKM.

This chain links TRBV7-8 with TRBJ2-3; tentative D call: TRBD2 (6 bases). The CDR3 extends over 14 amino acids. Germline CDR1 is SGHVS and CDR2 is FQNEAQ. V gave up 6 bases and J gave up 10 bases, with 20 bases separating them. The CDR3 here is CASRHPGDRFAQYF. CDR3 bases: TGTGCCAGCAGGCATCCGGGAGATCGATTTGCGCAGTATTTT.

The chain employs TRBV28 and TRBJ1-1; the D is unclear. Germline V gene sequence: CDR1 MDHEN, CDR2 SYDVKM. V lost 1 base to trimming and J lost 8 bases, with 17 bases between them. The CDR3 is made up of 15 amino acids. CDR3 residues: CASSLSWQATAEAFF. The CDR3 DNA reads TGTGCCAGCAGTTTATCATGGCAGGCGACTGCGGAAGCTTTCTTT.

The chain is built from TRBV28 and TRBJ2-7; 9 nucleotides match TRBD1. Germline CDR1 and CDR2: MDHEN and SYDVKM. CDR3 size: 12 residues. The ends lost 11 bases at V and 6 bases at J; junction bases unmatched: 8. The CDR3 nucleotides read TGTGCCCGGGGGACAGGGTATGTCGAGCAGTACTTC. This encodes CARGTGYVEQYF.

About this clone itself: Other DNA sequences in the same sample also yield this CDR3. The V and J genes are TRBV9 and TRBJ1-5; D possibly corresponds to TRBD1 (5 bases). The CDR3 has 14 residues. Looked up from germline, CDR1 is SGDLS and CDR2 is YYNGEE. With 0 bases removed from V and 7 bases from J, the gap between germline ends came to 11 bases. The CDR3 coding sequence is TGTGCCAGCAGCGTAGGAGGGGTCGGGCAGCCCCAGCATTTT. It specifies CASSVGGVGQPQHF.

The chain combines TRBV19 with TRBJ1-1; 7 bases agree with TRBD1. The CDR3 is made up of 19 amino acids. Looked up from germline, CDR1 is LNHDA and CDR2 is SQIVND (reference sequence). J was trimmed by 3 bases and V by 5 bases; bases with no gene match: 21. The CDR3 sequence: CASSARDSRMAPMYTEAFF. The CDR3 region has the DNA TGTGCCAGTAGTGCCCGGGACAGTAGGATGGCCCCAATGTACACTGAAGCTTTCTTT.

The rearrangement links TRBV29-1 to TRBJ2-1; 8 bases match TRBD1. The trim removed 3 bases at V and 3 bases at J, leaving 7 bases unmatched. The CDR3 is 15 amino acids. Germline lookup yields CDR1 SQVTM and CDR2 ANQGSEA. The CDR3 here is CSVENRGVLYNEQFF. In DNA form, the CDR3 reads TGCAGCGTTGAGAACAGGGGGGTCCTCTACAATGAGCAGTTCTTC.

The rearrangement uses TRBV9 and TRBJ1-2, with D possibly being TRBD1 (5 bases). The ends were cut back, 3 bases at V and 1 base at J, with 16 bases in the middle. The CDR3 extends over 16 amino acids. From germline, CDR1 is SGDLS and CDR2 YYNGEE. The CDR3 spells CASSDRDAGDNYGYTF. DNA for the CDR3: TGTGCCAGCAGCGATAGGGACGCAGGAGATAACTATGGCTACACCTTC.

The rearrangement joins TRBV13 to TRBJ1-5, with 8 bases that match TRBD1. CDR1 and CDR2 from the germline V gene are PRHDT and FYEKMQ (reference sequence). Trimming cost V 0 bases and J 4 bases; bases outside gene matches: 2. This CDR3 is built from 15 residues. The CDR3 loop reads CASSLGTGANQPQHF. The CDR3 DNA reads as TGTGCCAGCAGCTTAGGGACAGGGGCAAATCAGCCCCAGCATTTT.

The genes are TRBV13 and TRBJ2-5; tentatively, D is TRBD2 (5 bases). Per the germline V gene, CDR1 is PRHDT and CDR2 is FYEKMQ (reference sequence). V was pared by 5 bases and J by 0 bases, with 16 bases between. CDR3 length: 16 amino acids. The chain's CDR3 is CASSPGEGVDQETQYF. The CDR3 nucleotides read TGTGCCAGCAGCCCAGGTGAGGGAGTGGACCAAGAGACCCAGTACTTC.

The CDR3 is CASSTRLAGGQETQYF. CDR3 DNA sequence: TGTGCCAGCAGCACCCGACTAGCGGGAGGTCAAGAGACCCAGTACTTC. The rearrangement uses TRBV7-7 and TRBJ2-5; TRBD2 agrees at 13 bases. Losses at the gene ends were 5 bases for V and 2 bases for J; bases not matched to a gene: 5. The CDR3 is 16 amino acids. Germline V gene lookup returns CDR1 SSHAT and CDR2 FNYEAQ (reference sequence).

The rearrangement links TRBV28 to TRBJ2-7, with D maybe TRBD1 (6 bases). Germline V gene sequence: CDR1 MDHEN, CDR2 SYDVKM. V lost 8 bases and J lost 1, with 18 bases in between. The CDR3 extends over 15 amino acids. The CDR3 loop reads CASSWGRDRSYEQYF. The CDR3 DNA reads TGTGCCAGCTCCTGGGGGCGCGATAGATCCTACGAGCAGTACTTC. Full variable domain (missing parts from reference TRBV28 and TRBJ2-7): DVKVTQSSRYLVKRTGEKVFLECVQDMDHENMFWYRQDPGLGLRLIYFSYDVKMKEKGDIPEGYSVSREKKERFSLILESASTNQTSMYLCASSWGRDRSYEQYFGPGTRLTVT.

This chain uses TRBV30 with TRBJ2-1; 10 bases are shared with TRBD2. With 1 base clipped from V and 0 bases from J, the junction kept 9 bases outside the gene matches. Looked up from germline, CDR1 is GTSNPN and CDR2 is SVGIG (reference sequence). The CDR3 has 18 amino acids. CDR3 coding DNA: TGTGCCTGGAGTGGCCTAGCGGGAGAACGCAGCTCCTACAATGAGCAGTTCTTC. Residues: CAWSGLAGERSSYNEQFF.

The chain is built from TRBV6-4 and TRBJ1-6; D possibly corresponds to TRBD1 (5 bases). The V gene's germline CDR1 is MRHNA and CDR2 SNTAGT. The V gene lost 4 bases and the J gene lost 7 bases, with 11 bases spanning the gap. This CDR3 region has 14 residues. CDR3 nucleotides: TGTGCCAGCAGTGTAGGGGATGGGAATTCACCCCTCCACTTT. It encodes CASSVGDGNSPLHF.

This chain uses TRBV27 with TRBJ2-4; TRBD1 agrees at 7 bases. CDR3 size: 14 residues. Trimming cost V 6 bases and J 5 bases; bases outside gene matches: 7. Germline loops: CDR1 MNHEY, CDR2 SMNVEV (reference sequence). The CDR3 DNA sequence: TGTGCCAGCAGGACGACAGGGCCAGAAAACATTCAGTACTTC. This sequence encodes CASRTTGPENIQYF.

This clone was found a few times. The V call is TRBV18, the J call TRBJ1-1; D is ambiguous. The CDR3 spans 12 residues. Germline V CDR1 and CDR2: KGHSH, LQKENI. The V and J ends lost 3 bases and 7 bases respectively, with 9 bases between them. The CDR3 reads CASSPGVYEAFF. The CDR3 DNA sequence: TGTGCCAGCTCACCTGGAGTTTATGAAGCTTTCTTT.

This sequence joins TRBV5-5 and TRBJ1-2; TRBD1 matches 7 bases. The V gene end was trimmed by 3 bases and the J gene end by 0 bases; junction bases not matched to a gene: 2. Germline V lookup: CDR1 SGHKS, CDR2 YYEKEE (reference sequence). This CDR3 spans 14 amino acids. In DNA, the CDR3 is TGTGCCAGCAGCTGGGGACAGCCTAACTATGGCTACACCTTC. Its translation is CASSWGQPNYGYTF. Supplemented by reference TRBV5-5 and TRBJ1-2, the full variable domain reads DAGVTQSPTHLIKTRGQQVTLRCSPISGHKSVSWYQQVLGQGPQFIFQYYEKEERGRGNFPDRFSARQFPNYSSELNVNALLLGDSALYLCASSWGQPNYGYTFGSGTRLTVV.

The CDR3 region is CASALREGGIHEQYF. The CDR3 bases are TGTGCCAGCGCCCTTCGTGAGGGGGGTATCCACGAGCAGTACTTC. V gene TRBV27 combines with J gene TRBJ2-7; D possibly uses TRBD1 or TRBD2 (6 bases each). The length of the CDR3 is 15 residues. The germline V gene encodes CDR1 MNHEY and CDR2 SMNVEV (reference sequence). V lost 8 bases and J lost 5, with 22 bases in between.

The chain employs TRBV19 and TRBJ2-7; D may be TRBD1 (5 bases). Trimming took off 1 base at V and 2 bases at J, with 9 bases between the two ends. The CDR3 length is 14 residues. CDR1 LNHDA and CDR2 SQIVND come from the germline V gene (reference sequence). CDR3 sequence (DNA): TGTGCCAGTAGTATAGCGGTGGGGCCCTACGAGCAGTACTTC. Residues: CASSIAVGPYEQYF.